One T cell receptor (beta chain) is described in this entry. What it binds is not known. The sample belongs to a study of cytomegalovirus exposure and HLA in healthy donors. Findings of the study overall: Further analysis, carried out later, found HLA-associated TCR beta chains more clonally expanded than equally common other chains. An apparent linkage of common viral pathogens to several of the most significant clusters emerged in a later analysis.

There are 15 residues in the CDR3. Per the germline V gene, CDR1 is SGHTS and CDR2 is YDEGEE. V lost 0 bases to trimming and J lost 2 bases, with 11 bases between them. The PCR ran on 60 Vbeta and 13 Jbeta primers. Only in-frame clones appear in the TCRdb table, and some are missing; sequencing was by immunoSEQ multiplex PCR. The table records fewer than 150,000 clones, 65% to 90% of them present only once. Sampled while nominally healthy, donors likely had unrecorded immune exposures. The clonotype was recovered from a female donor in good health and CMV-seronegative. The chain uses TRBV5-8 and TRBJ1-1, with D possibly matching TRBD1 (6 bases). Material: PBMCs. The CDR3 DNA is TGTGCCAGCAGCTTGGCCGGACAGATTAACACTGAAGCTTTCTTT. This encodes CASSLAGQINTEAFF.